What follows is one T cell receptor beta chain and its context. What it recognizes is unknown. The data were obtained in a study of OX40 agonist ivuxolimab in advanced cancers. Overall study context: Dose-escalation patients' cancers were hepatocellular carcinoma, melanoma, renal cell or head and neck cancer. Notes on the study in general: In the 0.1-3.0 mg/kg groups, partial responders showed among the lowest expansion. Certain nonresponders additionally had low normalized T-cell clonal expansion.

Blood sampling took place at baseline, cycle 4 day 1, and cycle 7 day 1. This CDR3 region has 12 residues. The germline CDR1 and CDR2 sequences are SQVTM and ANQGSEA. Trimming took off 1 base at V and 3 bases at J, with 6 bases between the two ends. Produced via immunoSEQ multiplex PCR; TCRdb's table is partial and in-frame only. The sample lists about 52,000 clones; approximately 90% were seen once. The receptor's source is an adult with an advanced solid tumor such as melanoma, head and neck, liver or kidney cancer. This rearrangement joins TRBV29-1 to TRBJ1-2; no reliable D call. The source material was CD4+ or CD8+ T cells sorted from blood, sampled in a trial of the OX40 agonist ivuxolimab. The CDR3 nucleotides read TGCAGCGTTGAAGGCAGCGACTATGGCTACACCTTC. The encoded protein is CSVEGSDYGYTF. Based on the CDR3 plus reference TRBV29-1 and TRBJ1-2, the full variable domain is SAVISQKPSRDICQRGTSLTIQCQVDSQVTMMFWYRQQPGQSLTLIATANQGSEATYESGFVIDKFPISRPNLTFSTLTVSNMSPEDSSIYLCSVEGSDYGYTFGSGTRLTVV.